This TCR beta chain was found in a study of CD8 T cells in ankylosing spondylitis. This clonotype was detected ten times or more. Its matching antigen is unknown. The CDR3 covers 13 residues. Germline V gene sequence: CDR1 SGHRS, CDR2 YFSETQ. V lost 5 bases and J lost 1, with 6 bases in between. Broader study findings: Past research had described some motif variants in reactive arthritis synovial fluid and blood. CD8+ by phenotype, disease-linked clones were relatively rare in peripheral blood. Disease-linked clones reportedly showed significant enrichment in matched ankylosing spondylitis synovial fluid. Eight highly homologous variants formed a TCR beta motif that appeared characteristic of ankylosing spondylitis blood.

Researchers built TCR beta libraries using quantitative 5'-RACE with molecular barcodes. TCRdb ran MiXCR on the 5' RACE reads and lists one entry per CDR3 protein. Of more than 500,000 distinct CDR3 sequences detected, 5.3% appear once; the ten largest clones hold under 4.5%. The clonotype was recovered from a male donor with ankylosing spondylitis. Input material: blood, either unsorted or a sorted T cell fraction (not recorded which). This sequence joins TRBV5-1 and TRBJ2-2; D is unresolved. Written as DNA, the CDR3 is TGCGCCAGCAGAGTGAGGAACACCGGGGAGCTGTTTTTT. Encoded protein: CASRVRNTGELFF.